This T cell receptor beta chain originates from a study of neurological immune-mediated disorders. In the study overall: Relapsing-remitting disease was seen in about 90% of the roughly 35 multiple sclerosis patients, and secondary progressive disease was seen in 3.

In germline, CDR1 is LGHNA, CDR2 YNFKEQ. The CDR3 has 13 residues. Trimming removed 8 bases from V and 3 bases from J, with 14 bases in between. TCRdb reprocessed the 5' RACE reads via MiXCR and lists one record per CDR3 protein. The table includes some 48,000 distinct CDR3 sequences, approximately 5.8% detected once. This clonotype was obtained from a woman between 18 and 30 years old with multiple sclerosis. J is TRBJ2-7 and V is TRBV4-2, with D uncertain. Sequencing was performed on CD4+ T cells from blood. The CDR3, as DNA: TGTGCCAGCCAAGGTTCCTACAACTACGAGCAGTACTTC. It codes for CASQGSYNYEQYF.